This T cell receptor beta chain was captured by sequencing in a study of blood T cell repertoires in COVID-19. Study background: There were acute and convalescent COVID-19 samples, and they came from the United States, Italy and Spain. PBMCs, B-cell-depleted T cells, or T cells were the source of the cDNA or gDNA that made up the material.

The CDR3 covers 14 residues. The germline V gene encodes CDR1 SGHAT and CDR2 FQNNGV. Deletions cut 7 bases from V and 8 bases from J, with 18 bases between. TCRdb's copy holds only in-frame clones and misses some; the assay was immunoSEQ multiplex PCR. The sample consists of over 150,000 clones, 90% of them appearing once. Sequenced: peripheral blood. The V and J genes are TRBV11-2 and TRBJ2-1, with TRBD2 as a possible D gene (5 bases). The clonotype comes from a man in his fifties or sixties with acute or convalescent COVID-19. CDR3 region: CASKPHGMGYEQFF. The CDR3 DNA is TGTGCCAGCAAGCCCCACGGGATGGGTTATGAGCAGTTCTTC.